This TCR beta chain is drawn from a study of T cell changes during pregnancy in multiple sclerosis. Trimming cost V 6 bases and J 8 bases, with 14 bases left between them. CDR3 length: 13 residues. The V gene's germline CDR1 is MNHEY and CDR2 SMNVEV (reference sequence). Assay: immunoSEQ multiplex PCR; the TCRdb copy retains only in-frame clones and omits some. The data show tens of thousands of clones, roughly 90% seen once. This clone was seen only a few times. Specimen: peripheral blood, collected in the first trimester of pregnancy. The TCR sequence derives from a female donor in good health, enrolled as a control in a pregnancy study. The rearrangement links TRBV27 to TRBJ2-4; D is uncertain. CDR3 sequence reads: CASRPTRIDIQYF. CDR3 in DNA: TGTGCCAGCAGACCGACACGGATCGACATTCAGTACTTC.